This passage covers 2 T cell receptor beta chains from one sample sequenced in a study of T cell responses to AZD1222 COVID-19 vaccine. Sequencing used immunoSEQ multiplex PCR; TCRdb keeps in-frame clones, though not all of them. This sample yields roughly 150,000 clones, of which 75% to 90% are seen a single time; 6.9% belongs to the top ten. Sequenced material: peripheral blood, taken on day 0 of AZD1222 vaccination. These receptor sequences come from an adult in good health.

The chain joins TRBV5-5 to TRBJ1-1, with 7 bases matching TRBD1. V lost 4 bases, J lost 1 base, and 7 bases stayed unmatched. This CDR3 is built from 15 residues. Germline-derived CDR1 and CDR2 are SGHKS and YYEKEE (reference sequence). The CDR3 spells CASSTDRVRNTEAFF. DNA of the CDR3: TGTGCCAGCAGCACCGACAGGGTTCGGAACACTGAAGCTTTCTTT.

V is TRBV5-4 and J is TRBJ2-1; D is possibly TRBD2 (6 bases). Trimming took off 6 bases at V and 6 bases at J, with 13 bases between the two ends. Germline V gives CDR1 SGHNT, CDR2 YYREEE (reference sequence). CDR3 length: 13 amino acids. The CDR3 region has the DNA TGTGCCAGCAACTCCGGGACTCGCAATGAGCAGTTCTTC. Its protein is CASNSGTRNEQFF.